This TCR beta chain was documented in a study of patients and donors after allogeneic stem cell transplantation. There are many counts of this clonotype. Using its own MiXCR run on the RT-PCR reads, TCRdb lists one record per CDR3 protein. The sample shows roughly 30,000 distinct CDR3 sequences, approximately 6.3% of them seen only once. The CDR3 is made up of 15 amino acids. The germline V and J ends were trimmed by 4 bases and 2 bases, with 13 bases remaining between them. CDR1 and CDR2 (germline): LGHDT, YNNKEL (reference sequence). The clonotype originates from a human donor who was either an allogeneic HSCT recipient or a stem cell or donor lymphocyte infusion donor (not recorded which). It is not recorded whose cells these are; they may come from a transplant donor. Specimen: blood, either unsorted or a sorted T cell fraction (not recorded which). The chain joins TRBV3-1 to TRBJ2-3; D gene ambiguous. This CDR3 is CASSPDGHFTDTQYF. The CDR3 DNA reads as TGTGCCAGCAGCCCGGATGGGCACTTCACAGATACGCAGTATTTT.